The 26 T cell receptor beta chains reported below all come from one sample, sequenced in a study of OX40 agonist ivuxolimab in advanced cancers. Produced via immunoSEQ multiplex PCR; TCRdb's table is partial and in-frame only. The sample lists 60,000 to 85,000 clones, roughly four fifths occurring once. The sequencing used CD4+ or CD8+ T cells sorted from blood, collected in a trial of the OX40 agonist ivuxolimab. All receptors come from an adult with an advanced solid tumor such as melanoma, head and neck, liver or kidney cancer.

The count of this clone is one. The rearrangement joins TRBV5-1 to TRBJ1-6; D gene uncertain. The CDR3 extends over 15 amino acids. Germline V gene sequence: CDR1 SGHRS, CDR2 YFSETQ. Trimming pared 5 bases from V and 8 bases from J, leaving 17 bases between. The CDR3, as DNA: TGCGCCAGCAGTCTATCGGATATCCGGGATTCACCCCTCCACTTT. It encodes CASSLSDIRDSPLHF. The full variable domain, with the rest looked up from reference TRBV5-1 and TRBJ1-6, is KAGVTQTPRYLIKTRGQQVTLSCSPISGHRSVSWYQQTPGQGLQFLFEYFSETQRNKGNFPGRFSGRQFSNSRSEMNVSTLELGDSALYLCASSLSDIRDSPLHFGNGTRLTVT.

Worth noting for this clone: This sample includes further DNA sequences coding for the same CDR3. The J gene is TRBJ2-1, the V gene TRBV6-1, with D perhaps TRBD1 or TRBD2 (5 bases each). The CDR3 has 15 amino acids. The germline CDR1 and CDR2 sequences are MNHNS and SASEGT. V was pared by 2 bases and J by 0 bases, with 8 bases between. The CDR3 bases are TGTGCCAGCAGTGAATGGGGGAGCTCCTACAATGAGCAGTTCTTC. It encodes CASSEWGSSYNEQFF.

This clone showed up just a few times. The chain uses TRBV5-4 and TRBJ2-5; TRBD2 might be the D (5 bases). The CDR3 sequence is 15 residues long. CDR1 and CDR2 (germline): SGHNT, YYREEE (reference sequence). V lost 4 bases to trimming and J lost 1 base, with 14 bases between them. The CDR3 DNA sequence: TGTGCCAGCAGCACCGGGGTCGCCCCCCAAGAGACCCAGTACTTC. Its protein is CASSTGVAPQETQYF.

The chain has TRBV23-1 and TRBJ2-5, with D uncertain. TRBV23-1 is classed as an ORF, of uncertain function. Deletions cut 4 bases from V and 1 base from J, with 10 bases between. The CDR3 extends over 14 amino acids. The CDR3: CASSRSGLQETQYF. CDR3 coding DNA: TGCGCCAGCAGTCGATCAGGTCTCCAAGAGACCCAGTACTTC.

The chain combines TRBV18 with TRBJ1-5; D unclear. The CDR3 runs to 14 residues. Germline CDR1 reads KGHSH; CDR2 reads LQKENI. Trimming stripped 0 bases from V and 3 bases from J, with 6 bases between. The CDR3, as DNA: TGTGCCAGCTCACCACCTAGCCCCAATCAGCCCCAGCATTTT. Protein product: CASSPPSPNQPQHF. The full variable domain, rest sourced from reference TRBV18 and TRBJ1-5, is NAGVMQNPRHLVRRRGQEARLRCSPMKGHSHVYWYRQLPEEGLKFMVYLQKENIIDESGMPKERFSAEFPKEGPSILRIQQVVRGDSAAYFCASSPPSPNQPQHFGDGTRLSIL.

V usage is TRBV19 and J usage is TRBJ1-2; TRBD1 is a possible D gene (6 bases). Trimming took off 5 bases at V and 6 bases at J, with 28 bases between the two ends. Germline lookup yields CDR1 LNHDA and CDR2 SQIVND (reference sequence). The CDR3 is made up of 18 amino acids. The CDR3, as DNA: TGTGCCAGTAGTCCTTTTGACCGGGGCTCCGCGGGGGCGAATGGCTACACCTTC. Protein: CASSPFDRGSAGANGYTF.

This sequence joins TRBV7-2 and TRBJ2-5; perhaps TRBD2 as D (7 bases). CDR3 size: 15 residues. Trimming took 0 bases from V and 4 from J, leaving 12 bases between them. Germline lookup yields CDR1 SGHTA and CDR2 FQGNSA. The CDR3 DNA reads TGTGCCAGCAGCTTAGCGGGGGGGCCGGTAGAGACCCAGTACTTC. It yields the protein CASSLAGGPVETQYF.

This clone was picked up one time. V is TRBV10-1 and J is TRBJ1-5; unclear D gene. V lost 2 bases, J lost 2 bases, and 10 bases lay in between. The CDR3 runs 15 residues. CDR1 WNHNN and CDR2 SYGVQD come from the germline V gene (reference sequence). For the CDR3, the DNA is TGCGCCAGCAGTGAGGGCGGGATCGGCAATCAGCCCCAGCATTTT. This sequence encodes CASSEGGIGNQPQHF.

The chain uses TRBV7-8 and TRBJ1-1; weak D call: TRBD1 (6 bases). The V end lost 5 bases, the J end lost 0 bases, and 13 bases lay between the germline ends. Germline V gives CDR1 SGHVS, CDR2 FQNEAQ. The CDR3 is 15 amino acids. The CDR3 protein is CASSPIQGMNTEAFF. CDR3 in DNA: TGTGCCAGCAGCCCAATACAGGGAATGAACACTGAAGCTTTCTTT.

In this sample, this clone turned up once. The chain combines TRBV29-1 with TRBJ2-3, with TRBD1 matching over 8 bases. Per the germline V gene, CDR1 is SQVTM and CDR2 is ANQGSEA. The V and J ends lost 5 bases and 4 bases, in that order; junction bases with no gene match: 2. This CDR3 is built from 12 residues. CDR3 DNA sequence: TGCAGCGTTAACAGGGGGGCAGATACGCAGTATTTT. It codes for CSVNRGADTQYF.

CDR3 nucleotides: TGTGCCATCAGACAGGGGACGAGCTATGGCTACACCTTC. This gives the protein CAIRQGTSYGYTF. The V and J genes are TRBV10-3 and TRBJ1-2, with 7 nucleotides matching TRBD1. This CDR3 region has 13 residues. Germline V gene sequence: CDR1 ENHRY, CDR2 SYGVKD. Germline trimming cut 6 bases from V and 4 bases from J; bases unmatched to any gene: 5.

A word on this clone: The sample holds other DNA sequences that translate to the same CDR3. The chain couples TRBV6-6 to TRBJ2-5; D not certain. This CDR3 spans 14 amino acids. Deletions cut 2 bases from V and 1 base from J, with 8 bases between. Germline V gene sequence: CDR1 MNHNY, CDR2 SVGAGI (reference sequence). The CDR3 DNA sequence: TGTGCCAGCAGTTACAGTCTTTTCCAAGAGACCCAGTACTTC. Translated, it gives CASSYSLFQETQYF.

This clone is labeled as medium-sized. The chain has TRBV5-1 and TRBJ2-7; 13 bases align to TRBD2. Germline assignment: CDR1 SGHRS and CDR2 YFSETQ. The CDR3 covers 15 residues. Trimming removed 4 bases from V and 2 bases from J; junction bases left unmatched: 3. DNA for the CDR3: TGCGCCAGCAGCGAACTAGCGGGGGGGCCCTACGAGCAGTACTTC. Its translation is CASSELAGGPYEQYF.

This clone has just a few counts. The rearrangement joins TRBV19 to TRBJ1-6, with D perhaps TRBD1 (6 bases). Trimming took off 2 bases at V and 5 bases at J, with 7 bases between the two ends. The CDR3 is made up of 14 amino acids. Germline CDR1 and CDR2: LNHDA and SQIVND (reference sequence). CDR3 in amino acids: CASSIQGNNSPLHF. The CDR3 DNA reads TGTGCCAGTAGTATACAGGGGAATAATTCACCCCTCCACTTT.

V and J are TRBV29-1 and TRBJ1-2; D perhaps matches TRBD1 (6 bases). Trimming stripped 2 bases from V and 4 bases from J, with 11 bases between. This CDR3 is built from 13 residues. Germline values: CDR1 SQVTM, CDR2 ANQGSEA. CDR3 bases: TGCAGCGTTGAATGGGGGCAGGGCTATGGCTACACCTTC. Translating it yields CSVEWGQGYGYTF.

The V gene is TRBV11-3, the J gene TRBJ2-3; TRBD2 matches at 8 bases. CDR1 and CDR2 from the germline V gene are SGHNT and YENEEA. The CDR3 contains 15 residues. V was clipped by 5 bases and J by 5 bases; unmatched bases: 9. For the CDR3, the DNA is TGTGCCAGCAGCGAGGGGGTTGCGGGGGGAGATACGCAGTATTTT. Protein: CASSEGVAGGDTQYF.

Only one count was recorded for this clone. The chain joins TRBV5-1 to TRBJ1-2; D call uncertain. The CDR3 length is 13 residues. V lost 3 bases and J 3 bases, leaving 9 bases between the germline ends. The V gene's germline CDR1 is SGHRS and CDR2 YFSETQ. The CDR3 sequence is CASSWEEDYGYTF. The CDR3 DNA follows: TGCGCCAGCAGCTGGGAGGAGGACTATGGCTACACCTTC.

The chain employs TRBV5-5 and TRBJ1-1, with no clear D. The V gene's germline CDR1 is SGHKS and CDR2 YYEKEE (reference sequence). The CDR3 runs to 15 residues. Deletions cut 8 bases from V and 0 bases from J, with 17 bases between. The DNA for the CDR3 is TGTGCCAGTAGGAGGGTGGGAGGGATGAACACTGAAGCTTTCTTT. Residues: CASRRVGGMNTEAFF.

The rearrangement links TRBV5-6 to TRBJ2-3, with D possibly TRBD2 on 5 matching bases. CDR1 is SGHDT and CDR2 is YYEEEE in the germline V gene. V shed 2 bases and J shed 6 bases, with 13 bases lying between them. The CDR3 runs to 14 residues. The CDR3 nucleotides read TGTGCCAGCAGCTTTCCCACTAGTGCCGATACGCAGTATTTT. It translates to CASSFPTSADTQYF.

This chain connects TRBV5-3 to TRBJ2-7; no reliable D call. TRBV5-3 is an ORF for which the function is uncertain. Trimming cost V 2 bases and J 5 bases, with 8 bases left between them. CDR3 size: 12 residues. The DNA of the CDR3 is TGTGCCAGAAGCTTTCGGTACCACGAGCAGTACTTC. Residues: CARSFRYHEQYF.

By share, this clone ranks as medium-sized. CDR3 region: CASGNPRYLYGYTF. As DNA, the CDR3 is TGTGCTAGTGGTAATCCCAGATACCTCTATGGCTACACCTTC. V usage is TRBV12-5 and J usage is TRBJ1-2; D is ambiguous. Germline V gives CDR1 LGHNT, CDR2 FRNRAP. V lost 5 bases to trimming and J lost 4 bases, with 14 bases between them. This CDR3 comprises 14 residues.

This chain joins TRBV28 and TRBJ2-2, with D perhaps assigned TRBD1 or TRBD2 (5 bases each). V lost 10 bases, J lost 0 bases, and 9 bases lay in between. In germline, CDR1 is MDHEN, CDR2 SYDVKM. This CDR3 spans 13 amino acids. Here the CDR3 DNA reads TGTGCCACCGGGGCCACGAACACCGGGGAGCTGTTTTTT. Translation: CATGATNTGELFF.

The chain joins TRBV6-6 to TRBJ2-5; tentative D call: TRBD1 (6 bases). The V gene's germline CDR1 is MNHNY and CDR2 SVGAGI (reference sequence). Trimming shortened V by 4 bases and J by 3 bases, and 12 bases separated the two germline ends. The CDR3 covers 14 residues. This CDR3 is CASSSTGIEETQYF. CDR3 DNA: TGTGCCAGCAGTTCAACAGGGATAGAAGAGACCCAGTACTTC.

This rearrangement joins TRBV29-1 to TRBJ2-3; 7 bases fit TRBD1. The trim removed 3 bases at V and 6 bases at J, leaving 6 bases unmatched. The CDR3 has 13 amino acids. Germline CDR1 and CDR2: SQVTM and ANQGSEA. In DNA form, the CDR3 reads TGCAGCGTTGACAGGGGGACCACCGATACGCAGTATTTT. Protein: CSVDRGTTDTQYF.

The chain combines TRBV7-2 with TRBJ2-2; D is uncertain. Trimming removed 2 bases from V and 7 bases from J, with 8 bases in between. CDR1 is SGHTA, CDR2 FQGNSA, per germline. There are 13 residues in the CDR3. DNA of the CDR3: TGTGCCAGCAGCTTAATCAGGAGCGGGGAGCTGTTTTTT. Its protein is CASSLIRSGELFF.

The table lists this clone with a few counts. The chain joins TRBV30 to TRBJ2-7; D is unresolved. This CDR3 spans 13 amino acids. Germline V gene lookup returns CDR1 GTSNPN and CDR2 SVGIG (reference sequence). The V end was cut by 4 bases, the J end by 0 bases, with 10 bases between. The CDR3 loop reads CAWNPLGSYEQYF. CDR3 nucleotide sequence: TGTGCCTGGAATCCTCTAGGCTCCTACGAGCAGTACTTC.